These 30 T cell receptor beta chains were sequenced from one sample in a study of T cells after yellow fever vaccination. TCRdb ran MiXCR on the 5' RACE reads and lists one entry per CDR3 protein. In the table there are roughly 520,000 distinct CDR3 sequences, about a fifth of which are singletons. Sequencing used PBMCs, obtained less than 25 days after the first yellow fever vaccination. These receptor sequences come from a man between 18 and 35 years old who received the YFV17D yellow fever vaccine.

The rearrangement uses TRBV4-3 and TRBJ2-1, with D tentatively TRBD1 or TRBD2 (5 bases each). Trimming left V 4 bases short and J 5 bases short, with 9 bases between. CDR1 and CDR2 from the germline V gene are LGHNA and YSLEER. CDR3 length equals 13 residues. The CDR3 nucleotides are TGCGCCAGCAGCCGGGGGACCCACAATGAGCAGTTCTTC. Translated, it gives CASSRGTHNEQFF.

This clonotype occurred a few times. This chain connects TRBV7-2 to TRBJ1-4; 7 positions agree with TRBD1. V lost 5 bases, J lost 0 bases, and 6 bases stayed unmatched. The CDR3 sequence is 16 residues long. Germline V gene data show CDR1 as SGHTA and CDR2 as FQGNSA. CDR3 nucleotides: TGTGCCAGCAGCCAAGGACAGGTTGCAACTAATGAAAAACTGTTTTTT. This codes for CASSQGQVATNEKLFF.

This clonotype was recorded a few times. The chain carries TRBV12-3 or TRBV12-4 and TRBJ2-1; weak D call: TRBD2 (5 bases). The CDR3 contains 16 residues. The V gene lost 9 bases and the J gene lost 12 bases, with 30 bases spanning the gap. The CDR3 sequence is CASHRNLVEGTKGQFF. In nucleotides, the CDR3 is TGTGCCAGTCATAGAAACCTTGTAGAGGGCACTAAGGGGCAGTTCTTC.

The chain has TRBV11-2 and TRBJ2-4, with D tentatively TRBD2 (6 bases). Per the germline V gene, CDR1 is SGHAT and CDR2 is FQNNGV. The CDR3 runs to 18 residues. Trimming left V 5 bases short and J 0 bases short, with 20 bases between. The CDR3, as DNA: TGTGCCAGCAGCCCGGTGAGAGGGAGGACAATAGCCAAAAACATTCAGTACTTC. Its protein is CASSPVRGRTIAKNIQYF.

The J gene is TRBJ1-1, the V gene TRBV28; possible D gene TRBD1, 6 bases. The germline V gene encodes CDR1 MDHEN and CDR2 SYDVKM. CDR3 length: 13 residues. Trimming left V 8 bases short and J 11 bases short, with 21 bases between. DNA of the CDR3: TGTGCCAGCCCCAGAGTTAGAAACCAGGGGGCTTTCTTT. This translates into CASPRVRNQGAFF.

The chain carries TRBV29-1 and TRBJ1-3; D gene uncertain. The CDR3 has 12 residues. In germline, CDR1 is SQVTM, CDR2 ANQGSEA. Deletions cut 2 bases from V and 4 bases from J, with 6 bases between. CDR3: CSVELGGNTIYF. In nucleotides, the CDR3 is TGCAGCGTTGAATTGGGGGGAAACACCATATATTTT.

The chain is built from TRBV5-1 and TRBJ2-2; TRBD2 might be the D (6 bases). Deletions cut 0 bases from V and 5 bases from J, with 11 bases between. Germline V CDR1 and CDR2: SGHRS, YFSETQ. The CDR3 sequence is 15 residues long. This chain's CDR3 is CASSLVFAGTGELFF. The CDR3 bases are TGCGCCAGCAGCTTGGTATTTGCGGGGACCGGGGAGCTGTTTTTT.

The chain recombines TRBV18 with TRBJ2-3, with no clear D. Trimming pared 5 bases from V and 0 bases from J, leaving 9 bases between. The CDR3 is 14 amino acids. Germline V gene sequence: CDR1 KGHSH, CDR2 LQKENI. Written as DNA, the CDR3 is TGTGCCAGCTCAGCGGCCCTCAGCACAGATACGCAGTATTTT. Amino acids: CASSAALSTDTQYF.

This clonotype was counted a few times. The V and J genes are TRBV12-3 or TRBV12-4 and TRBJ2-7, with TRBD1 identical over 11 bases. The V and J ends lost 2 bases and 5 bases, in that order; junction bases with no gene match: 8. The CDR3 contains 16 residues. CDR3 in amino acids: CASSLPGGTGGHEQYF. CDR3 coding DNA: TGTGCCAGCAGTTTACCGGGCGGGACAGGGGGTCACGAGCAGTACTTC.

V and J are TRBV7-2 and TRBJ2-2, with a possible D match to TRBD1 (6 bases). The CDR3 is 17 residues long. Trimming stripped 3 bases from V and 0 bases from J, with 14 bases between. CDR1 is SGHTA and CDR2 is FQGNSA in the germline V gene. CDR3 bases: TGTGCCAGCAGCTTCTACCTTTACAGGGCGAACACCGGGGAGCTGTTTTTT. Translating gives CASSFYLYRANTGELFF.

The rearrangement uses TRBV10-3 and TRBJ2-4; 7 nucleotides agree with TRBD1. With V trimmed by 10 bases and J by 9 bases, 15 bases remained unmatched. Germline V gene sequence: CDR1 ENHRY, CDR2 SYGVKD. CDR3 length: 14 residues. The CDR3: CATYSGGRVGIQYF. In DNA form, the CDR3 reads TGTGCCACCTACTCAGGGGGTAGGGTCGGCATTCAGTACTTC.

The chain combines TRBV20-1 with TRBJ2-1, with D uncertain. The germline V gene has CDR1 DFQATT and CDR2 SNEGSKA (reference sequence). V lost 3 bases to trimming and J lost 8 bases, with 17 bases between them. The CDR3 spans 14 residues. The DNA of the CDR3 is TGCAGTGCTAGTGTAAGTCTAGTCAGCGATGAGCAGTTCTTC. Encoded protein: CSASVSLVSDEQFF.

This clonotype was recorded a few times. The chain is built from TRBV12-3 or TRBV12-4 and TRBJ1-2; perhaps TRBD1 as D (5 bases). This CDR3 is built from 14 residues. With 6 bases removed from V and 4 bases from J, the gap between germline ends came to 15 bases. The CDR3 DNA sequence: TGTGCCAGCAGAGCGACAGCAGAATCCTATGGCTACACCTTC. Encoded protein: CASRATAESYGYTF.

This clonotype was picked up a small number of times. The chain carries TRBV7-9 and TRBJ2-7; D perhaps matches TRBD2 (7 bases). The CDR3 is 14 residues long. Trimming stripped 3 bases from V and 4 bases from J, with 13 bases between. Germline V CDR1 and CDR2: SEHNR, FQNEAQ (reference sequence). CDR3 coding DNA: TGTGCCAGCAGCTTTGGGGGGGGCCAATACGAGCAGTACGTC. Translating it yields CASSFGGGQYEQYV.

This clonotype was detected only once. This sequence joins TRBV4-3 and TRBJ1-1, with a tentative D call TRBD1 (6 bases). With 1 base removed from V and 5 bases from J, the gap between germline ends came to 14 bases. Germline assignment: CDR1 LGHNA and CDR2 YSLEER. The CDR3 has 15 amino acids. As DNA, the CDR3 is TGCGCCAGCAGCCAAGCAGTAAGGGGGAGGACTGAAGCTTTCTTT. Amino acids: CASSQAVRGRTEAFF.

To note about this clonotype: The junction shows a germline mismatch at one end, possibly a read error. V is TRBV6-5 and J is TRBJ2-5; 8 positions agree with TRBD1. This CDR3 is built from 17 residues. CDR1 MNHEY and CDR2 SVGAGI come from the germline V gene. The DNA of the CDR3 is TGTGCCAGCACTTACCTCCGTGGCAGGGGGCGAAATGCCCCTAGGTACTTC. It codes for CASTYLRGRGRNAPRYF.

The chain links TRBV7-8 to TRBJ2-3, with 8 bases lining up with TRBD1. Germline CDR1 SGHVS, CDR2 FQNEAQ. Trimming cost V 3 bases and J 3 bases; bases outside gene matches: 5. The CDR3 consists of 15 residues. This CDR3 reads CASSFSGQGTDTQYF. The CDR3, as DNA: TGTGCCAGCAGCTTTTCTGGACAGGGTACAGATACGCAGTATTTT.

This clonotype was observed many times. The chain uses TRBV7-3 and TRBJ2-3; tentatively, D is TRBD2 (5 bases). The V end lost 0 bases, the J end lost 0 bases, and 7 bases lay between the germline ends. Germline CDR1 SGHTA, CDR2 FQGTGA. CDR3 length: 15 residues. The CDR3 loop reads CASSLTGVSTDTQYF. CDR3 in DNA: TGTGCCAGCAGCTTAACCGGGGTTAGCACAGATACGCAGTATTTT.

The chain uses TRBV10-3 and TRBJ2-2; 7 bases are a match to TRBD1. The CDR3 runs 15 residues. After removal of 2 bases from V and 5 bases from J, the junction contained 5 bases not matched to a gene. CDR1 is ENHRY and CDR2 is SYGVKD in the germline V gene. CDR3 loop: CAISEEPRGTGELFF. In nucleotides, the CDR3 is TGTGCCATCAGTGAGGAGCCCAGGGGGACCGGGGAGCTGTTTTTT.

The chain links TRBV2 to TRBJ1-1; D is perhaps TRBD1 (6 bases). CDR3 length equals 13 residues. Between the trimmed V and J ends, which lost 1 base and 4 bases, there was a span of 7 bases. The germline V gene has CDR1 SNHLY and CDR2 FYNNEI. The CDR3 loop is CASSEEGVTEAFF. CDR3 DNA sequence: TGTGCCAGCAGTGAAGAGGGGGTCACTGAAGCTTTCTTT. The full variable domain, rest sourced from reference TRBV2 and TRBJ1-1, is EPEVTQTPSHQVTQMGQEVILRCVPISNHLYFYWYRQILGQKVEFLVSFYNNEISEKSEIFDDQFSVERPDGSNFTLKIRSTKLEDSAMYFCASSEEGVTEAFFGQGTRLTVV.

This clonotype has more than one count but fewer than ten. CDR3 DNA sequence: TGCAGTGCTAGAACTGGACAGGGGACGGGAAACACCATATATTTT. It translates to CSARTGQGTGNTIYF. The genes are TRBV20-1 and TRBJ1-3, with 9 bases fitting TRBD1. The CDR3 runs 15 residues. CDR1 and CDR2 (germline): DFQATT, SNEGSKA (reference sequence). Trimming took 2 bases from V and 4 from J; bases not matched to a gene: 6.

This clonotype has at least ten counts. The chain combines TRBV5-1 with TRBJ2-3; D remains ambiguous. Trimming pared 0 bases from V and 2 bases from J, leaving 7 bases between. The CDR3 loop spans 14 amino acids. Germline V CDR1 and CDR2: SGHRS, YFSETQ. CDR3 sequence: CASSLVQATDTQYF. In DNA, the CDR3 is TGCGCCAGCAGCTTGGTTCAGGCCACAGATACGCAGTATTTT.

The chain joins TRBV5-1 to TRBJ2-1, with D possibly being TRBD1 or TRBD2 (5 bases each). CDR3 length equals 13 residues. Germline V lookup: CDR1 SGHRS, CDR2 YFSETQ. V was trimmed by 3 bases and J by 9 bases, leaving 13 bases between them. The CDR3 sequence: CASSWGPLGEQFF. CDR3 DNA: TGCGCCAGCAGCTGGGGACCGCTCGGTGAGCAGTTCTTC.

The V call is TRBV7-9, the J call TRBJ2-1, with 13 bases lining up with TRBD2. Germline V lookup: CDR1 SEHNR, CDR2 FQNEAQ (reference sequence). Losses at the gene ends were 5 bases for V and 4 bases for J; bases not matched to a gene: 8. CDR3 size: 17 residues. The DNA for the CDR3 is TGTGCCAGCAGCCTTACTAGCGGGGGGGCCAGGTACAATGAGCAGTTCTTC. Its protein is CASSLTSGGARYNEQFF.

V usage is TRBV7-3 and J usage is TRBJ2-1, with 8 positions matching TRBD2. Germline V gene data show CDR1 as SGHTA and CDR2 as FQGTGA. Trimming at V came to 4 bases and at J to 4 bases, leaving 6 bases not matched to a gene. The CDR3 runs to 15 residues. The CDR3 sequence is CASSSDRGGYNEQFF. The CDR3 DNA is TGTGCCAGCAGCTCCGATCGGGGGGGATACAATGAGCAGTTCTTC.

This rearrangement joins TRBV30 to TRBJ2-3; D unresolved. There are 15 residues in the CDR3. Per the germline V gene, CDR1 is GTSNPN and CDR2 is SVGIG (reference sequence). V gave up 0 bases and J gave up 0 bases, with 10 bases separating them. This CDR3 reads CAWSVQLLSTDTQYF. As DNA, the CDR3 is TGTGCCTGGAGTGTCCAGTTACTGAGCACAGATACGCAGTATTTT.

The chain is built from TRBV29-1 and TRBJ1-1, with 8 positions matching TRBD1. J was trimmed by 4 bases and V by 2 bases; bases with no gene match: 9. The CDR3 has 15 residues. Germline CDR1 SQVTM, CDR2 ANQGSEA. CDR3 sequence reads: CSVEYPQGAGTEAFF. The DNA for the CDR3 is TGCAGCGTTGAATACCCCCAGGGGGCAGGCACTGAAGCTTTCTTT.

This clonotype was counted many times. The chain carries TRBV7-8 and TRBJ2-7, with D perhaps matching TRBD1 or TRBD2 (5 bases each). The ends were cut back, 2 bases at V and 3 bases at J, with 17 bases in the middle. CDR3 size: 16 residues. Germline CDR1 and CDR2: SGHVS and FQNEAQ. CDR3 sequence reads: CASSLRMGTAIYEQYF. CDR3 in DNA: TGTGCCAGCAGCTTAAGGATGGGGACGGCGATCTACGAGCAGTACTTC.

This clonotype was counted only a few times. This sequence joins TRBV4-3 and TRBJ2-7; D perhaps matches TRBD1 (6 bases). The length of the CDR3 is 15 residues. Germline CDR1 LGHNA, CDR2 YSLEER. V lost 0 bases and J lost 3, with 12 bases in between. The CDR3 DNA sequence: TGCGCCAGCAGCCAAGAACAGGGAACATACTACGAGCAGTACTTC. It translates to CASSQEQGTYYEQYF.

This clonotype was seen a handful of times. The V gene is TRBV7-9, the J gene TRBJ2-1, with no clear D. This CDR3 contains 12 residues. V lost 5 bases to trimming and J lost 5 bases, with 7 bases between them. Germline V gives CDR1 SEHNR, CDR2 FQNEAQ (reference sequence). CDR3 sequence reads: CASSITHNEQFF. The CDR3 nucleotides are TGTGCCAGCAGCATAACGCACAATGAGCAGTTCTTC.